This T cell receptor (beta chain) emerged from a study of T cell changes during pregnancy in multiple sclerosis. Germline values: CDR1 LNHDA, CDR2 SQIVND (reference sequence). This CDR3 comprises 16 residues. V was cut by 10 bases and J by 0 bases, with 16 bases left in between. Here immunoSEQ multiplex PCR was the method, and the copy in TCRdb shows in-frame clones only, minus some. The sample consists of about 93,000 clones, around 92% of them appearing once. This clonotype was sampled from a female donor in good health, enrolled as a control in a pregnancy study. Sequencing used peripheral blood, obtained after pregnancy. The J gene is TRBJ2-6, the V gene TRBV19; D may be TRBD1 (5 bases). The CDR3 region is CATQEGAVSGANVLTF. The CDR3 bases are TGTGCCACCCAAGAAGGGGCCGTCTCTGGGGCCAACGTCCTGACTTTC.